The clone carrying this T cell receptor beta chain was counted between two and nine times. Its specificity is not known. V dropped 6 bases and J dropped 3; count of bases not matched to a gene: 23. This CDR3 has 19 amino acids. The germline CDR1 and CDR2 sequences are SQVTM and ANQGSEA. Template switching added a universal primer binding site, and final cDNA carried unique molecular identifiers. TCRdb reprocessed the 5' RACE reads via MiXCR and lists one record per CDR3 protein. The table has 1.5 million to 2 million distinct CDR3 sequences, roughly a third seen once. This entry belongs to a study of identical twins. General study findings and limits: Clonotypes of the beta chain that were abundant in cord blood carried fewer insertions (memory repertoires showed none). Cross-sectional statistics underpinned the conclusions; the same donors were not followed. Models underestimated TCR alpha sharing (out-of-frame) in monozygotic twins.

The V and J genes are TRBV29-1 and TRBJ2-3, with 8 bases identical to TRBD2. Sequencing was carried out using cord blood. This TCR was sampled from a newborn girl in good health. In DNA form, the CDR3 reads TGCAGCGTCCCCGGTCCTCTGAGGGGGACTAGAGGGGCAACAGATACGCAGTATTTT. Amino acid sequence: CSVPGPLRGTRGATDTQYF.